This paragraph covers one T cell receptor (beta chain) sequence. The data derive from a study of blood T cell repertoires in COVID-19. The overall study: Collection of acute and convalescent COVID-19 samples took place in the United States, Italy and Spain. T cells, B-cell-depleted T cells, or PBMCs provided the cDNA or gDNA that served as material.

The table came from immunoSEQ multiplex PCR; TCRdb's copy has only in-frame clones and leaves some out. This sample yields about 78,000 clones, of which 90% are seen a single time; 3.5% to 5% belongs to the top ten. This receptor was identified in a woman of 80 years or more with active or convalescent COVID-19. Sequenced: peripheral blood.

CDR3 sequence reads: CASSPLGTSVRETQYF. DNA of the CDR3: TGTGCCAGCTCACCACTTGGGACTAGCGTACGGGAGACCCAGTACTTC. V usage is TRBV18 and J usage is TRBJ2-5, with 10 bases identical to TRBD2. Trimming removed 1 base from V and 5 bases from J; junction bases left unmatched: 7. The CDR3 sequence is 16 residues long. Germline CDR1 and CDR2: KGHSH and LQKENI. The whole variable domain, remainder taken from reference TRBV18 and TRBJ2-5, is NAGVMQNPRHLVRRRGQEARLRCSPMKGHSHVYWYRQLPEEGLKFMVYLQKENIIDESGMPKERFSAEFPKEGPSILRIQQVVRGDSAAYFCASSPLGTSVRETQYFGPGTRLLVL.